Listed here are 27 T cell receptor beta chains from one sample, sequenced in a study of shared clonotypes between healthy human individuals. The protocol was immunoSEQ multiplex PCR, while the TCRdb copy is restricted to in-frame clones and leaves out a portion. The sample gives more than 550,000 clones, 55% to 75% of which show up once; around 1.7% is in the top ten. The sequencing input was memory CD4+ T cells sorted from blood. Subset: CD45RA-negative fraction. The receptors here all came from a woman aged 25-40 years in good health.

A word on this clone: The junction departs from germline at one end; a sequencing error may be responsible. The CDR3 loop is CASSLGQHKYSEQFF. The CDR3 region has the DNA TGTGCCAGCAGCCTGGGACAGCATAAATACAGTGAGCAGTTCTTC. The chain combines TRBV7-6 with TRBJ2-1; 7 nucleotides agree with TRBD1. Germline assignment: CDR1 SGHVS and CDR2 FNYEAQ. This CDR3 has 15 residues. Filled out from reference TRBV7-6 and TRBJ2-1, the complete variable domain reads GAGVSQSPRYKVTKRGQDVALRCDPISGHVSLYWYRQALGQGPEFLTYFNYEAQQDKSGLPNDRFSAERPEGSISTLTIQRTEQRDSAMYRCASSLGQHKYSEQFFGPGTRLTVL.

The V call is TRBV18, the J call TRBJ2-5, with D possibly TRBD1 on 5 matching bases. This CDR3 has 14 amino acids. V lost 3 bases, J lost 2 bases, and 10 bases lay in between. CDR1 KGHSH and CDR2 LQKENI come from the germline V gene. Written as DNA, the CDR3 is TGTGCCAGCTCACCGGGGCGAGGTCAAGAGACCCAGTACTTC. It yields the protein CASSPGRGQETQYF.

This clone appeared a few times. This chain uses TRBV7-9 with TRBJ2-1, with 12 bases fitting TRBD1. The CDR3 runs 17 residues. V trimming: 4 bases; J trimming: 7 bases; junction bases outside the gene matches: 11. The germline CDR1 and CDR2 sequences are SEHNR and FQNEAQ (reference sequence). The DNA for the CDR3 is TGTGCCAGCAGCTCTTATCAGGGGACAGGGGGCAAGAATGAGCAGTTCTTC. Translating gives CASSSYQGTGGKNEQFF.

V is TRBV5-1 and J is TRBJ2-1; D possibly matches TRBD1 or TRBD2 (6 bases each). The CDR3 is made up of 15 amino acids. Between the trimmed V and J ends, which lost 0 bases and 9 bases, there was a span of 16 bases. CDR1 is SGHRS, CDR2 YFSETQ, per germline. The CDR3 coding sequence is TGCGCCAGCAGCTTGGTACAGGGAGGTGATACTGAGCAGTTCTTC. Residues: CASSLVQGGDTEQFF.

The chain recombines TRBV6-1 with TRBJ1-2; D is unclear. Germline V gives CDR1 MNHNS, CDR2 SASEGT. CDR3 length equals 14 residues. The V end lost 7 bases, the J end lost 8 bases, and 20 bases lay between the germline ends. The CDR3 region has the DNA TGTGCCAGCACCCTAGATGACGGCATAAGGGGCTACACCTTC. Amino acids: CASTLDDGIRGYTF.

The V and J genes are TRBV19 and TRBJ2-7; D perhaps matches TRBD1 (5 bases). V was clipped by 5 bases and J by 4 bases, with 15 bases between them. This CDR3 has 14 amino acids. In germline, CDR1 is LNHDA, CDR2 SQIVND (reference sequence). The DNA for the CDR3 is TGTGCCAGTAGTGAGACAGAAGCCCATTACGAGCAGTACTTC. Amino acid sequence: CASSETEAHYEQYF.

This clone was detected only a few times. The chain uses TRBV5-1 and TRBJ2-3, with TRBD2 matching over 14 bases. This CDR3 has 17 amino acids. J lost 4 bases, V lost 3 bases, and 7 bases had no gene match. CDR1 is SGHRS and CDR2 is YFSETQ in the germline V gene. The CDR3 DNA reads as TGCGCCAGCAGCTCGGGACTAGCGGGAGCCCGGGCAGATACGCAGTATTTT. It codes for CASSSGLAGARADTQYF.

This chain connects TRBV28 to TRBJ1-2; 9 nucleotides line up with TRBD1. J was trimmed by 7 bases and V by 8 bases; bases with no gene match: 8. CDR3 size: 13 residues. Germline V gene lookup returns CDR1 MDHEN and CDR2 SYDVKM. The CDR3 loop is CASEMGQGGGYTF. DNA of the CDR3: TGTGCCAGCGAAATGGGACAGGGCGGTGGCTACACCTTC.

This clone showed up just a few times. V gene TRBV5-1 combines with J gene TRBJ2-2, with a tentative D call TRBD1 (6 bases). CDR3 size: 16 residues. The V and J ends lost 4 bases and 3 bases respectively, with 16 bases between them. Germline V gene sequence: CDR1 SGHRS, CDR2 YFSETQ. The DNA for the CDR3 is TGCGCCAGCAGCAAAATTGACAGGCGCGACACCGGGGAGCTGTTTTTT. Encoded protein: CASSKIDRRDTGELFF. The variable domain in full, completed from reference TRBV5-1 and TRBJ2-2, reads KAGVTQTPRYLIKTRGQQVTLSCSPISGHRSVSWYQQTPGQGLQFLFEYFSETQRNKGNFPGRFSGRQFSNSRSEMNVSTLELGDSALYLCASSKIDRRDTGELFFGEGSRLTVL.

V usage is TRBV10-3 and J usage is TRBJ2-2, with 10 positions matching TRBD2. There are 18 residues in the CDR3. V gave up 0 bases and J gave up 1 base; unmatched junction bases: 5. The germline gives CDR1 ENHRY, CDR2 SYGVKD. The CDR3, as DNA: TGTGCCATCAGTGAGTCGCGGGGACTAGCGAAGAACACCGGGGAGCTGTTTTTT. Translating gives CAISESRGLAKNTGELFF.

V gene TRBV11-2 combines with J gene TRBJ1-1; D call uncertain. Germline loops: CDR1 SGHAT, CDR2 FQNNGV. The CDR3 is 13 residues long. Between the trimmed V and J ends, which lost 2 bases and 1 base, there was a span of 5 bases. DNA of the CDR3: TGTGCCAGCAGCTTAATGTGGAACACTGAAGCTTTCTTT. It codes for CASSLMWNTEAFF.

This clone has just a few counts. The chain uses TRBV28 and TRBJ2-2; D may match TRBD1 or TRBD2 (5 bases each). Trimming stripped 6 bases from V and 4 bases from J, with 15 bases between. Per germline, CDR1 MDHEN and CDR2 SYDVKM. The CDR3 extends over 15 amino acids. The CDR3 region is CASSLGAVFTGELFF. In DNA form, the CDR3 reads TGTGCCAGCAGCCTCGGGGCAGTCTTCACCGGGGAGCTGTTTTTT. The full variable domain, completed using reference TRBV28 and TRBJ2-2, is DVKVTQSSRYLVKRTGEKVFLECVQDMDHENMFWYRQDPGLGLRLIYFSYDVKMKEKGDIPEGYSVSREKKERFSLILESASTNQTSMYLCASSLGAVFTGELFFGEGSRLTVL.

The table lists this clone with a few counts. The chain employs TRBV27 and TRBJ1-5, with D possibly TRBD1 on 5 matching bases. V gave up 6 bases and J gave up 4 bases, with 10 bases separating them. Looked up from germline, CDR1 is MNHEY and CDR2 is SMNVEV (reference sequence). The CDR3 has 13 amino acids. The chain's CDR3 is CASSRDWNQPQHF. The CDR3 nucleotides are TGTGCCAGCAGCAGGGACTGGAATCAGCCCCAGCATTTT.

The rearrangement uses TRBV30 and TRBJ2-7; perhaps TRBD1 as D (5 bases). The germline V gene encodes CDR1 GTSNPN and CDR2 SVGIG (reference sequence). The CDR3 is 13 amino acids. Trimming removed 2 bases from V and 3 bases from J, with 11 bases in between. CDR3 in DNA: TGTGCCTGGAGTAGGACAAGAATCTACGAGCAGTACTTC. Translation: CAWSRTRIYEQYF.

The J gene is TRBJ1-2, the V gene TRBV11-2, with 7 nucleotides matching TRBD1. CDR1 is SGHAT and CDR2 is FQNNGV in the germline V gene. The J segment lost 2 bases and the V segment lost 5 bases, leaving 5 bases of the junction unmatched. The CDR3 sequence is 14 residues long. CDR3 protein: CASSQGDRNYGYTF. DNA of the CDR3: TGTGCCAGCAGCCAGGGGGACAGAAACTATGGCTACACCTTC. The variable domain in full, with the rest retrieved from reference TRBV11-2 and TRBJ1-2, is EAGVAQSPRYKIIEKRQSVAFWCNPISGHATLYWYQQILGQGPKLLIQFQNNGVVDDSQLPKDRFSAERLKGVDSTLKIQPAKLEDSAVYLCASSQGDRNYGYTFGSGTRLTVV.

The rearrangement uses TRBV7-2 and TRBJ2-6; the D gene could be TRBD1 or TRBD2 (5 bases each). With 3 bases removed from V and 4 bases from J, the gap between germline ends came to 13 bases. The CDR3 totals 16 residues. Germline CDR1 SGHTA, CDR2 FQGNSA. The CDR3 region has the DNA TGTGCCAGCAGCTTTTTAGGGGACGCCGGGGCCAACGTCCTGACTTTC. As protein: CASSFLGDAGANVLTF.

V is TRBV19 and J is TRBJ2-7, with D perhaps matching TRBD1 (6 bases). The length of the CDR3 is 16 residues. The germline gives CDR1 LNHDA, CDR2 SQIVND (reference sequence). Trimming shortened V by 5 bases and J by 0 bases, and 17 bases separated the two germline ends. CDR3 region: CASSPPGHGFSYEQYF. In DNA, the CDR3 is TGTGCCAGTAGTCCGCCGGGACACGGGTTCTCCTACGAGCAGTACTTC. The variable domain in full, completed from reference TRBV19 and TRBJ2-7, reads DGGITQSPKYLFRKEGQNVTLSCEQNLNHDAMYWYRQDPGQGLRLIYYSQIVNDFQKGDIAEGYSVSREKKESFPLTVTSAQKNPTAFYLCASSPPGHGFSYEQYFGPGTRLTVT.

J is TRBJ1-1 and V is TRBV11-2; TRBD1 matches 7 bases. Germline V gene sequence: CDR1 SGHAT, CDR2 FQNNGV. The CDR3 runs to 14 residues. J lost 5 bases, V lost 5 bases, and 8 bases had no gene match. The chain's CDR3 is CASSPRTGGTEAFF. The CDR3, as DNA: TGTGCCAGCAGCCCCAGGACAGGTGGGACTGAAGCTTTCTTT.

CDR3 amino acids: CASSYSTGGRDTQYF. CDR3 sequence (DNA): TGTGCCAGCAGTTACTCGACGGGAGGTCGTGATACGCAGTATTTT. The V gene is TRBV6-6, the J gene TRBJ2-3, with 7 bases lining up with TRBD2. CDR1 and CDR2 (germline): MNHNY, SVGAGI (reference sequence). V lost 0 bases to trimming and J lost 6 bases; unmatched junction nucleotides: 6. This CDR3 has 15 amino acids.

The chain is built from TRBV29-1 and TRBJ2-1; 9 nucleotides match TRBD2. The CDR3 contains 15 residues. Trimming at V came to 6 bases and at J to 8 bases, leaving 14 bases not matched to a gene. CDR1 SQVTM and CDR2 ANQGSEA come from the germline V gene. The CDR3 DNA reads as TGCAGCGTGCGATGGGTAGTAGCGGGAGCAGATGAGCAGTTCTTC. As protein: CSVRWVVAGADEQFF.

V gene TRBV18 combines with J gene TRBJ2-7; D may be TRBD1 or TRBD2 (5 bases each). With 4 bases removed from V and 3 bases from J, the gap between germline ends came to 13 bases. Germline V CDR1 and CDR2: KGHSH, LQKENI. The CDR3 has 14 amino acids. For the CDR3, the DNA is TGTGCCAGCTCACGGGACGCACAGATCTACGAGCAGTACTTC. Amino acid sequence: CASSRDAQIYEQYF.

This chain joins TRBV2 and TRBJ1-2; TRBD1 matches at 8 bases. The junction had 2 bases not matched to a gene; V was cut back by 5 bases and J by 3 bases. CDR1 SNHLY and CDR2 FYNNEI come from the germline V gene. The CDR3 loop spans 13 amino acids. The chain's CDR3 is CASSLQGDYGYTF. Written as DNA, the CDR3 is TGTGCCAGCAGTTTACAGGGGGACTATGGCTACACCTTC.

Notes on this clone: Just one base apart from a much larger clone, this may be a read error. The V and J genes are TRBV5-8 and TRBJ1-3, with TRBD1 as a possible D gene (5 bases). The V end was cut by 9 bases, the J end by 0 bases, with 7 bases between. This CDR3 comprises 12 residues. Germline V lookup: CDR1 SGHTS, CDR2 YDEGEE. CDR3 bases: TGTGCCACGGACACCTCTGGAAACACCATATATTTT. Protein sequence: CATDTSGNTIYF.

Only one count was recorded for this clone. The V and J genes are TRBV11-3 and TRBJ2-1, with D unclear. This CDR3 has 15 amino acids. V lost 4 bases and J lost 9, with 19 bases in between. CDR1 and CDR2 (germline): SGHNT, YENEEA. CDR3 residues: CASSSDPTGRGEQFF. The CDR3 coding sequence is TGTGCCAGCAGCTCGGACCCTACGGGCCGAGGTGAGCAGTTCTTC.

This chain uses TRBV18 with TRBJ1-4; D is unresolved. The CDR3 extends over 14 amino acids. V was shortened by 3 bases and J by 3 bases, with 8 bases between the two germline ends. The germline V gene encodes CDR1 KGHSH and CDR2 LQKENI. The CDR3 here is CASSPPRPNEKLFF. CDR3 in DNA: TGTGCCAGCTCACCCCCCCGGCCTAATGAAAAACTGTTTTTT. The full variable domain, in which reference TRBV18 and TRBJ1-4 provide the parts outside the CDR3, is NAGVMQNPRHLVRRRGQEARLRCSPMKGHSHVYWYRQLPEEGLKFMVYLQKENIIDESGMPKERFSAEFPKEGPSILRIQQVVRGDSAAYFCASSPPRPNEKLFFGSGTQLSVL.

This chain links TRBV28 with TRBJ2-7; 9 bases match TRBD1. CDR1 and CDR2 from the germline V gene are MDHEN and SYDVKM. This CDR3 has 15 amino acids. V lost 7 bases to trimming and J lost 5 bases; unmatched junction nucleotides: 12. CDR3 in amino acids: CASTLYPGQGHEQYF. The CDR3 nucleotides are TGTGCCAGCACCCTCTATCCGGGACAGGGCCACGAGCAGTACTTC.

The CDR3 is CASSDVNPQALDGGEAFF. DNA for the CDR3: TGTGCCAGCAGTGATGTTAACCCCCAAGCTTTGGACGGGGGTGAAGCTTTCTTT. V usage is TRBV2 and J usage is TRBJ1-1; weak D call: TRBD1 (5 bases). The V gene's germline CDR1 is SNHLY and CDR2 FYNNEI. Trimming took off 3 bases at V and 7 bases at J, with 27 bases between the two ends. The CDR3 runs 18 residues.